This entry is about one T cell receptor (beta chain). Its antigen is unknown. This sample was taken from a study of T cell responses to AZD1222 COVID-19 vaccine. Study-level information: Pooled samples include second doses given at about 4 or 12 weeks.

Germline CDR1 MNHEY, CDR2 SVGAGI. The V and J ends lost 1 base and 4 bases respectively, with 8 bases between them. The CDR3 length is 14 residues. Assay used: immunoSEQ multiplex PCR; TCRdb lists only in-frame clones, some missing. The table records about 140,000 clones, approximately 91% of them present only once. Study conclusions and caveats: Spike was spanned by vaccine-associated CD4 TCRs, which were dominant at 160-218 and 743-854. It was only after the peak T cell response that any repertoires were sampled.

The chain uses TRBV6-5 and TRBJ1-3; D ambiguous. The starting material was peripheral blood, obtained on day 0 of AZD1222 vaccination. This clonotype was sampled from an adult in good health. CDR3 residues: CASSYYGLGNTIYF. The CDR3 DNA reads TGTGCCAGCAGTTACTACGGGTTGGGAAACACCATATATTTT.